The TCR beta chain under discussion was sequenced for a study of metastatic and nonmetastatic thyroid tumors. TCRdb recomputed clones from the PCR reads via MiXCR. The data show about 85,000 clones, about 9.1% seen once. Ten or more counts support this clone. Thyroid surgery was performed in patients who had received no treatment beforehand. CDR3 length: 11 residues. CDR1 SGHAT and CDR2 FQNNGV come from the germline V gene. Trimming removed 2 bases from V and 6 bases from J, with 4 bases in between. The V gene is TRBV11-2, the J gene TRBJ1-1; D is unclear. The material sequenced was blood. This TCR derives from a female donor with papillary thyroid cancer or a benign thyroid nodule (not recorded which). Some clones in this sample may be carry-over from other donors' samples. The CDR3 sequence: CASSLTSEAFF. As DNA, the CDR3 is TGTGCCAGCAGCTTAACTTCTGAAGCTTTCTTT.